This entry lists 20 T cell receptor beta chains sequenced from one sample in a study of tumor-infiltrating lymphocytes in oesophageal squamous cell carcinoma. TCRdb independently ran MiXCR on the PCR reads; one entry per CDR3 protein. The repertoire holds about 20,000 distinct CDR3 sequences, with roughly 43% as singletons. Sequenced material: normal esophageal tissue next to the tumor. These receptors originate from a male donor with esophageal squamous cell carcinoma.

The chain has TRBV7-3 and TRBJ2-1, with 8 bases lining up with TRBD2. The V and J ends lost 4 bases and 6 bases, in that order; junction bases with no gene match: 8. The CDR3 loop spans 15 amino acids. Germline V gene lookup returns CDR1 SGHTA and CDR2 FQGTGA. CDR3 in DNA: TGTGCCAGCAGCTCACGGGGGGGCCGAGGCAATGAGCAGTTCTTC. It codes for CASSSRGGRGNEQFF.

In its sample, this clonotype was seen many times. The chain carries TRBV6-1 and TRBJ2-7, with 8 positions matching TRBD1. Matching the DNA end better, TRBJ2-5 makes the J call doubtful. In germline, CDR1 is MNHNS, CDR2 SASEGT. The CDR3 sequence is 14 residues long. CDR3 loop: CASSTGQGAETQYF. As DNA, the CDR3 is TGTGCCAGCAGTACCGGACAGGGCGCAGAGACCCAGTACTTC.

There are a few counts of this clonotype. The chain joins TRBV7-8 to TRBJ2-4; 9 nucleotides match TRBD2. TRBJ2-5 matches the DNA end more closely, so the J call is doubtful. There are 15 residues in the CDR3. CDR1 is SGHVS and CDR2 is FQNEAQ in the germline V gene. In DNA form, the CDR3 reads TGTGCCAGCAGCTTGGATAGCGGGAGTGCTGAGACCCAGTACTTC. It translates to CASSLDSGSAETQYF.

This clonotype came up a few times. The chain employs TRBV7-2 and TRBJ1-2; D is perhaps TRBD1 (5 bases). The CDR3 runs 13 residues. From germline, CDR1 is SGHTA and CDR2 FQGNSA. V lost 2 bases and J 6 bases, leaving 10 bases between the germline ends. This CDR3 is CASSLSRENGYTF. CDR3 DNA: TGTGCCAGCAGCTTATCCAGGGAGAATGGCTACACCTTC.

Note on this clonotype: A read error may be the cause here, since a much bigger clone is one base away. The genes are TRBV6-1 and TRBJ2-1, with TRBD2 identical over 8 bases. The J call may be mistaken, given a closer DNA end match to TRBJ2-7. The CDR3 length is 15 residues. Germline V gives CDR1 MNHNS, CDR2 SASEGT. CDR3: CATRGGGSSYNEQYF. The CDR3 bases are TGTGCCACTCGGGGGGGCGGGAGCTCCTACAATGAGCAGTACTTC.

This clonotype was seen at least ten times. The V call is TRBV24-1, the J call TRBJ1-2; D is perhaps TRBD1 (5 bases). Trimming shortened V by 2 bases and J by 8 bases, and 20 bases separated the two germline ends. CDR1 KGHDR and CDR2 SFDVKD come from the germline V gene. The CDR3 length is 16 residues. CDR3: CATSDSPGTGRWGYTF. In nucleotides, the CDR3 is TGTGCCACCAGTGATTCTCCGGGGACTGGGAGATGGGGCTACACCTTC.

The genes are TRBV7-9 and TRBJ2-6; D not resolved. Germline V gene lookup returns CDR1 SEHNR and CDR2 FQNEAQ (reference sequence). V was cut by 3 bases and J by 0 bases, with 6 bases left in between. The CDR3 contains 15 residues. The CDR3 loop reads CASSFRLSGANVLTF. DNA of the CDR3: TGTGCCAGCAGCTTTCGACTCTCTGGGGCCAACGTCCTGACTTTC.

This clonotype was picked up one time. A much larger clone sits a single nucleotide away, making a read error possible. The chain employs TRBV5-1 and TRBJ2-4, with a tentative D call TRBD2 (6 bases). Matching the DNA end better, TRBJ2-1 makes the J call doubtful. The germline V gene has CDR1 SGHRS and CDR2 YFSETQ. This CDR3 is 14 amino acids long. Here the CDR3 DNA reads TGCGCCAGCAGCTTGAAGACGTACCGGGAGACCCAGTTCTTC. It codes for CASSLKTYRETQFF.

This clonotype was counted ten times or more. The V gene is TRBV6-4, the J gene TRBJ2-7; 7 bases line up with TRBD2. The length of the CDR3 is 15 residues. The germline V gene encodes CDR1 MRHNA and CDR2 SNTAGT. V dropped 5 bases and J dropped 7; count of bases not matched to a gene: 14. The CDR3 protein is CASSPSGGDYNEQYF. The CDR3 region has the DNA TGTGCCAGCAGTCCGAGCGGAGGGGACTACAATGAGCAGTACTTC.

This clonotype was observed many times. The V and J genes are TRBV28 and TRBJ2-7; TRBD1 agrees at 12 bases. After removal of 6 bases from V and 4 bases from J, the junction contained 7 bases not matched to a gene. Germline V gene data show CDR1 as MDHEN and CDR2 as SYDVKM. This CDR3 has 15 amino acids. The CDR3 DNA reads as TGTGCCAGCAGGGGGACAGGGGGCGGTCTATACGAGCAGTACTTC. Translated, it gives CASRGTGGGLYEQYF.

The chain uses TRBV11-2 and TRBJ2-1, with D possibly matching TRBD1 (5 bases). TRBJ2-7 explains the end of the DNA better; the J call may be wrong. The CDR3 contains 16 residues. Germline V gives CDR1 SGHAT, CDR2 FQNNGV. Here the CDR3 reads CASSSLAQGAIYEQYF. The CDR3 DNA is TGTGCCAGCAGCTCACTCGCCCAGGGTGCTATCTACGAGCAGTACTTC.

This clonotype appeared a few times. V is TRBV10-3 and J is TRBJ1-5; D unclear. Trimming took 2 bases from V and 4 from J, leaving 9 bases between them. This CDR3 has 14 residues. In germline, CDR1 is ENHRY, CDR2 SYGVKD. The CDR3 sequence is CAISEVDGNQPQHF. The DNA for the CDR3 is TGTGCCATCAGTGAGGTCGACGGGAATCAGCCCCAGCATTTT.

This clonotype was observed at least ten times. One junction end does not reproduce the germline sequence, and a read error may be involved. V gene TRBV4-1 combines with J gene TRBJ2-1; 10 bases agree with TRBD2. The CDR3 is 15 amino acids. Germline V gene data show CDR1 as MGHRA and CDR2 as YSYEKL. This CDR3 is CASNQPSGSYNEQFF. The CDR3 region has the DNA TGCGCCAGCAACCAACCTAGCGGGAGCTACAATGAGCAGTTCTTC.

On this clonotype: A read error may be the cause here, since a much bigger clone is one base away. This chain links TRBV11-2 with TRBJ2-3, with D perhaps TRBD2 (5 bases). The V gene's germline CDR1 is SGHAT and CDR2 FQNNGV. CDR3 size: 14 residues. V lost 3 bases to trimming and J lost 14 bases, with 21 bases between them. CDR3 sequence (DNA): TGTGCCAGCAGCTTTAGGTCGGCTGCCGGGGAGCTGTATTTT. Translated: CASSFRSAAGELYF.

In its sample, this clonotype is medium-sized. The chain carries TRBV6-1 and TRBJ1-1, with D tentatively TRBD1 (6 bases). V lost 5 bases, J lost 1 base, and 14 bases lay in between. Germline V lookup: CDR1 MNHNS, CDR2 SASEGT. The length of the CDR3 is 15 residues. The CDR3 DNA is TGTGCCAGCAGTTCCGACAGGACCTGGAACACTGAAGCTTTCTTT. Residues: CASSSDRTWNTEAFF.

CDR3 residues: CASTPSSVTTQQFF. CDR3 DNA: TGTGCCAGCACTCCCAGCTCCGTAACCACCCAGCAGTTCTTC. V usage is TRBV12-3 or TRBV12-4 and J usage is TRBJ2-1; no definite D call. Trimming cost V 7 bases and J 11 bases, with 21 bases left between them. This CDR3 contains 14 residues.

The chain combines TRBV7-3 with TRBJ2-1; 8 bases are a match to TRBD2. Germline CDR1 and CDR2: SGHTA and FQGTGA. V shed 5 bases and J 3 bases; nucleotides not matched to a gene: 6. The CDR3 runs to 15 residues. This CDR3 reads CASSPRLAFYNEQFF. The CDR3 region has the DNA TGTGCCAGCAGCCCACGACTAGCGTTCTACAATGAGCAGTTCTTC.

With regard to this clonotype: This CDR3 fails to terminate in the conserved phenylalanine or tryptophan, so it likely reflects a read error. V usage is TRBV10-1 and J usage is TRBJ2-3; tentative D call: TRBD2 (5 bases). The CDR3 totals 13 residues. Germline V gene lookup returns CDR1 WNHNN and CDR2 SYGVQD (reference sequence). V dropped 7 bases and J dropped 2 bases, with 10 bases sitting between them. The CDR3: CASKSGFTDTQYS. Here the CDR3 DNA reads TGCGCCAGCAAAAGCGGATTCACAGATACGCAGTATTCT.

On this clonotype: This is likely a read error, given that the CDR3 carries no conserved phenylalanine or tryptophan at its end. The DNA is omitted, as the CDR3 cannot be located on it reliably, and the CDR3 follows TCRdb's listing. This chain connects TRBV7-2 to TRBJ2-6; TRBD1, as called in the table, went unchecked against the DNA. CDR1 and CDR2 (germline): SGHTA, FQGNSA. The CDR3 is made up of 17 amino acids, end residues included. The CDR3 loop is CASSLAGTDYNEQFFGA.

The CDR3: CASSREISYNEQFF. CDR3 nucleotide sequence: TGTGCCAGCTCCCGGGAGATTTCCTACAATGAGCAGTTCTTC. J is TRBJ2-1 and V is TRBV7-2; possibly TRBD2 for D (6 bases). V was shortened by 8 bases and J by 1 base, with 12 bases between the two germline ends. Germline loops: CDR1 SGHTA, CDR2 FQGNSA. CDR3 size: 14 residues.